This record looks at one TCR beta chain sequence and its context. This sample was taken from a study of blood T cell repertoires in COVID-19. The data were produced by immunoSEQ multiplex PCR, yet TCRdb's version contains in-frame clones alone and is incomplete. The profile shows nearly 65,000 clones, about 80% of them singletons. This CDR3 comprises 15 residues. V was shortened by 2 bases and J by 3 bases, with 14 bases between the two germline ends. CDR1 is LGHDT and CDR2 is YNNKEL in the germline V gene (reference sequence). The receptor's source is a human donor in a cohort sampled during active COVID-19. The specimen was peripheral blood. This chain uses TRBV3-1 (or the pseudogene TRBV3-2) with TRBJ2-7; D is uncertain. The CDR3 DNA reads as TGTGCCAGCAGCCAAACTACACAAACCCACTACGAGCAGTACTTC. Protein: CASSQTTQTHYEQYF.